A single sample is the source of the 21 T cell receptor beta chains below, sequenced in a study of T cells expressing NK-cell markers. With the 5' RACE reads reprocessed, TCRdb shows one record per CDR3 protein and no DNA. The repertoire table contains a few hundred thousand distinct CDR3 sequences. The source material was blood T cells: a sorted CD56 or NKG2C T cell subset, CD4+ or CD8+ T cells, or bulk PBMC T cells (not recorded which). The receptors derive from a man aged 18-75 years in good health.

The chain uses TRBV9 and TRBJ2-5; TCRdb returns TRBD2, unconfirmable since there is no DNA. Per the germline V gene, CDR1 is SGDLS and CDR2 is YYNGEE. The CDR3 has 16 residues. The CDR3 region is CASSFKTSLSQETQYF.

The J gene is TRBJ1-2, the V gene TRBV3-1. Per the germline V gene, CDR1 is LGHDT and CDR2 is YNNKEL (reference sequence). The CDR3 extends over 14 amino acids. This chain's CDR3 is CASSPKAAINGYTF.

The J gene is TRBJ1-2, the V gene TRBV15. The CDR3 totals 15 residues. CDR1 is LNHNV and CDR2 is YYDKDF in the germline V gene (reference sequence). The CDR3 protein is CATSRGREGNYGYTF.

The chain has TRBV7-3 and TRBJ2-3; TCRdb gives TRBD1 as the D gene, but with no DNA this cannot be confirmed. This CDR3 has 16 amino acids. Germline-derived CDR1 and CDR2 are SGHTA and FQGTGA. The CDR3 here is CASSLRGQGALDTQYF.

The chain uses TRBV7-9 and TRBJ2-1; as DNA is missing, the TRBD1 call by TCRdb cannot be tested. Germline CDR1 is SEHNR and CDR2 is FQNEAQ (reference sequence). The length of the CDR3 is 16 residues. CDR3 sequence reads: CASSLGGDRAYNEQFF.

The chain uses TRBV7-6 and TRBJ2-3; without DNA, the TCRdb call of TRBD1 cannot be checked. Germline V CDR1 and CDR2: SGHVS, FNYEAQ. CDR3 length equals 18 residues. CDR3 region: CASSLEPRGATSTDTQYF.

CDR3 residues: CASSVDFRTAIDTQYF. The chain joins TRBV9 to TRBJ2-3; the D call from TCRdb, TRBD1, cannot be confirmed without DNA. In germline, CDR1 is SGDLS, CDR2 YYNGEE. This CDR3 comprises 16 residues.

This rearrangement joins TRBV28 to TRBJ2-3; with no DNA, the TCRdb D assignment of TRBD2 cannot be verified. The CDR3 covers 17 residues. Germline loops: CDR1 MDHEN, CDR2 SYDVKM. CDR3 sequence: CASSLFRSGDDTDTQYF.

The V gene is TRBV7-8, the J gene TRBJ2-7. Looked up from germline, CDR1 is SGHVS and CDR2 is FQNEAQ. This CDR3 spans 15 amino acids. This chain's CDR3 is CASSFANQGSYEQYF.

The rearrangement uses TRBV2 and TRBJ2-2; TCRdb calls TRBD2, which cannot be checked without DNA. There are 15 residues in the CDR3. Germline V CDR1 and CDR2: SNHLY, FYNNEI. CDR3 loop: CASRSAGSITGELFF.

CDR3 region: CASSTRTSGGTTTDTQYF. The genes are TRBV7-3 and TRBJ2-3; there is no DNA to check the TCRdb D call of TRBD2. The germline CDR1 and CDR2 sequences are SGHTA and FQGTGA. The length of the CDR3 is 18 residues.

The rearrangement uses TRBV15 and TRBJ2-5. The CDR3 has 15 residues. CDR1 and CDR2 from the germline V gene are LNHNV and YYDKDF (reference sequence). CDR3 protein: CATSKIGQTQETQYF.

The V and J genes are TRBV6-5 and TRBJ2-1; TCRdb designates TRBD2, a call that cannot be tested without DNA. This CDR3 is 16 amino acids long. The germline gives CDR1 MNHEY, CDR2 SVGAGI. The CDR3 is CASSYLDSGGGNEQFF.

This chain links TRBV12-3 or TRBV12-4 with TRBJ1-5; TCRdb's D call, TRBD1, is unchecked because there is no DNA. CDR3 length equals 13 residues. CDR3 residues: CASSLAGGQPQHF.

The chain joins TRBV18 to TRBJ1-1; TCRdb gives TRBD1 as the D gene, but with no DNA this cannot be confirmed. Germline CDR1 is KGHSH and CDR2 is LQKENI. The CDR3 has 13 amino acids. CDR3 sequence reads: CASSPSRDHEAFF. Filled out from reference TRBV18 and TRBJ1-1, the complete variable domain reads NAGVMQNPRHLVRRRGQEARLRCSPMKGHSHVYWYRQLPEEGLKFMVYLQKENIIDESGMPKERFSAEFPKEGPSILRIQQVVRGDSAAYFCASSPSRDHEAFFGQGTRLTVV.

The chain employs TRBV12-3 or TRBV12-4 and TRBJ2-1; TCRdb names TRBD1, which stays unverified in the absence of DNA. The CDR3 is 13 residues long. The CDR3 spells CASLRDRGNEQFF.

The chain carries TRBV18 and TRBJ1-1; the TCRdb D gene call, TRBD1, has no DNA to confirm it. CDR3 length: 17 residues. Per germline, CDR1 KGHSH and CDR2 LQKENI. The CDR3 spells CASSPPAGGTGNPEAFF. Supplemented by reference TRBV18 and TRBJ1-1, the full variable domain reads NAGVMQNPRHLVRRRGQEARLRCSPMKGHSHVYWYRQLPEEGLKFMVYLQKENIIDESGMPKERFSAEFPKEGPSILRIQQVVRGDSAAYFCASSPPAGGTGNPEAFFGQGTRLTVV.

The chain has TRBV4-1 and TRBJ2-1; there is no DNA to check the TCRdb D call of TRBD1. Germline V gene lookup returns CDR1 MGHRA and CDR2 YSYEKL. The CDR3 is made up of 15 amino acids. CDR3 protein: CASSQLDRDDNEQFF.

The J gene is TRBJ2-3, the V gene TRBV20-1; TCRdb indicates TRBD2, and absent DNA this call remains unverified. The CDR3 is 14 residues long. In germline, CDR1 is DFQATT, CDR2 SNEGSKA (reference sequence). The CDR3 reads CSAISGTGTDTQYF.

V is TRBV20-1 and J is TRBJ2-5; TCRdb's D call of TRBD2 is untestable without DNA. Germline V gene data show CDR1 as DFQATT and CDR2 as SNEGSKA (reference sequence). This CDR3 is 13 amino acids long. The CDR3 region is CSAISVPKETQYF.

The gene calls are TRBV20-1 and TRBJ2-5; without DNA, the TCRdb call of TRBD1 cannot be checked. CDR1 is DFQATT, CDR2 SNEGSKA, per germline (reference sequence). The CDR3 is made up of 16 amino acids. The CDR3 is CSARDPGTGGKETQYF.